This T cell receptor beta chain was sequenced in a study of cytomegalovirus exposure and HLA in healthy donors. The CDR3 length is 13 residues. V lost 2 bases, J lost 5 bases, and 4 bases lay in between. Looked up from germline, CDR1 is SGHTA and CDR2 is FQGTGA. The assay was immunoSEQ multiplex PCR, and TCRdb's table has in-frame clones only and misses some. The data show around 240,000 clones, about 90% seen once. The chain couples TRBV7-3 to TRBJ1-6; no reliable D call. Specimen: PBMCs. The source of this sequence is a woman under 30 in good health and CMV-seronegative. The CDR3 sequence is CASSLDNNSPLHF. The CDR3 DNA reads as TGTGCCAGCAGCTTAGACAATAATTCACCCCTCCACTTT.